This T cell receptor beta chain came from a study of blood T cell repertoires in COVID-19. Turning to the study itself: The samples span acute and convalescent COVID-19 from the United States, Italy and Spain.

V dropped 4 bases and J dropped 7 bases, with 16 bases sitting between them. This CDR3 is 14 amino acids long. The germline V gene has CDR1 SGHDN and CDR2 FVKESK. Under the authors' procedure: By means of reference gene primer amplification, nucleated cell counts were estimated. TCRdb keeps only in-frame clones here, not all; method: immunoSEQ multiplex PCR. V and J calls and clone size are given by that table; D and trimming were obtained from the DNA. The sample lists roughly 100,000 clones, roughly 81% occurring once. Recruited during active infection, patients (from Seattle) were subsequently followed longitudinally.

This rearrangement joins TRBV14 to TRBJ2-5; D perhaps matches TRBD1 (6 bases). The TCR sequence derives from an older man with COVID-19, enrolled during active disease. Sequences were obtained from peripheral blood. The CDR3 is CASSRTGPMGTQYF. The CDR3 DNA sequence: TGTGCCAGCAGCCGCACAGGGCCCATGGGGACCCAGTACTTC.